This T cell receptor beta chain is drawn from a study of blood T cell repertoires in COVID-19 (dated by TCRdb to 2020 to 2022). Broadly, across the study: Collaborator samples came from the United States, Italy and Spain and covered acute and convalescent phases of COVID-19. The prospective study material was composed of cDNA or gDNA derived from T cells, B-cell-depleted T cells, or PBMCs. The dataset comprised deeply sampled blood TCRbeta repertoires from subjects exposed to, actively infected with, or recovered from COVID-19. The repertoires were released in a freely available public database intended as a resource for research on the immune response to SARS-CoV-2. Samples were obtained from the ongoing ImmuneRACE study (first 160 participants) and from over a thousand subjects provided by 6 global collaborators. The sample metadata nearly always contained a de-identified subject ID, COVID-19 status, age in years and sex. Where HLA class I and class II types were available, the types were taken from metadata supplied by the sample provider, not from assay-based typing. Broad study findings and their caveats: Clinical and demographic metadata were provided uncurated, with the amount varying by source and participant.

Each collaborating institution followed its own protocols to collect whole blood in K2EDTA tubes. Collaborator samples were shipped for TCRbeta analysis as frozen whole blood, isolated PBMCs, or DNA extracted from either sample type. This clone was recorded a few times. Its recognized antigen is unknown. Base quality data are lacking; no much larger clone is found one base away. The immunoSEQ Assay, a bias-controlled multiplex PCR, was used to amplify TCRbeta CDR3 regions from genomic DNA. Concerning the study's data processing: Nucleated cell counts per sample were estimated from amplification of reference gene primers within the assay. Sequence reads were collapsed and filtered to measure the absolute abundance of every unique TCRbeta CDR3 rearrangement. Productive Simpson clonality was computed per sample as the square root of Simpson's diversity index over productive rearrangements. TCRdb obtained this table from immuneACCESS and retained in-frame rearrangements with V and J assigned. These tables miss some clones; where compared with another copy, unresolved V genes account for less than half of the shortfall, and the remainder is unexplained. V, J and clone size derive from that table, while D and trimming were established from the DNA sequence. For this sample there are 110,000 or so clones; roughly 80% appear just once. The ten largest clones take up approximately 1.5% of the sample.

Between the V and J ends, shortened by 6 bases and 4 bases respectively, the junction contains 15 bases. The CDR3 runs 14 residues from the cysteine to the phenylalanine. Only the CDR3 part of the read is kept: 42 bases, read in frame from the first base. The germline V gene supplies CDR1 MDHEN and CDR2 SYDVKM. Source material: peripheral blood. The TCR comes from a man in his forties or fifties with acute or convalescent COVID-19. In this chain, TRBV28 is recombined with TRBJ1-2; possibly the D gene is TRBD1, per 6 matching bases. The nucleotide sequence reads TGTGCCAGCAGCTCCCTGACAGGTATCTATGGCTACACCTTC. Protein translation: CASSSLTGIYGYTF.